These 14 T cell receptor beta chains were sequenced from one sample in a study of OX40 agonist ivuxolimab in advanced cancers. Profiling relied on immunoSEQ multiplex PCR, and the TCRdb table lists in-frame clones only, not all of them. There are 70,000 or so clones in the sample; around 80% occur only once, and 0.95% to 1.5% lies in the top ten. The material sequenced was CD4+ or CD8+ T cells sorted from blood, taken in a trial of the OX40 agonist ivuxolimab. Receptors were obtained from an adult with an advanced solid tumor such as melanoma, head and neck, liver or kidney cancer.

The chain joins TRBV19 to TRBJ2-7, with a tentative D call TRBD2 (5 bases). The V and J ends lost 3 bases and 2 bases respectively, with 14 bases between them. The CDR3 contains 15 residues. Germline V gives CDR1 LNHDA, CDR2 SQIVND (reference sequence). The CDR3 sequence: CASSIALGRAYEQYF. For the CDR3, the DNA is TGTGCCAGTAGTATTGCTCTGGGGAGAGCCTACGAGCAGTACTTC.

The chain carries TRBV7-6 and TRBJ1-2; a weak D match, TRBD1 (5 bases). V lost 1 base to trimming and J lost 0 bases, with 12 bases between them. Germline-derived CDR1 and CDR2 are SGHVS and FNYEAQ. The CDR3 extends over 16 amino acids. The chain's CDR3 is CASSLEAGDPNYGYTF. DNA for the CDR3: TGTGCCAGCAGCTTAGAGGCGGGGGATCCTAACTATGGCTACACCTTC.

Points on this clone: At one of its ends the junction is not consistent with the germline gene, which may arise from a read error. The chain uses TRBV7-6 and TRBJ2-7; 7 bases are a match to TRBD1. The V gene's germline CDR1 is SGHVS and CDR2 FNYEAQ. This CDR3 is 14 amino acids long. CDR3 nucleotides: TGTGCCAGCAGCCCACGACAGGGAGCCTATGAGCAGTACTTC. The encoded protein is CASSPRQGAYEQYF.

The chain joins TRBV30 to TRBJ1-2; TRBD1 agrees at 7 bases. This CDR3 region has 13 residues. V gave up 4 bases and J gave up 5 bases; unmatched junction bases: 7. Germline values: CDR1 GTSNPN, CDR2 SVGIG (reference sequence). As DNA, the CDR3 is TGTGCCTGGACAAGGGGGCTGAGGTATGGCTACACCTTC. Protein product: CAWTRGLRYGYTF.

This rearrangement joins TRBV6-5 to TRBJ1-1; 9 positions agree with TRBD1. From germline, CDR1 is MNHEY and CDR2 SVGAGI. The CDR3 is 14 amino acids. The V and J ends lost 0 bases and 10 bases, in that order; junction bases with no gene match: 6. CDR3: CASSYSVGQGLAFF. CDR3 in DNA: TGTGCCAGCAGTTACTCGGTAGGACAGGGGTTAGCTTTCTTT.

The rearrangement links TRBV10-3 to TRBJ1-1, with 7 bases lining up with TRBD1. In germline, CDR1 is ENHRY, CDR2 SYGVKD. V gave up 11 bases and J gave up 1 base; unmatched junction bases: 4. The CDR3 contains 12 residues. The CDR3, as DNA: TGTGCCGTACGACAGGGGAACACTGAAGCTTTCTTT. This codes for CAVRQGNTEAFF.

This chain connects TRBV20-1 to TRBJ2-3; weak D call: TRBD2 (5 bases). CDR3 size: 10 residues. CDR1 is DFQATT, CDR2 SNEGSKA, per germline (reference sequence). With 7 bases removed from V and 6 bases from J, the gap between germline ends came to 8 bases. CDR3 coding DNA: TGCAGTGTCAGAGGGGATACGCAGTATTTT. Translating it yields CSVRGDTQYF.

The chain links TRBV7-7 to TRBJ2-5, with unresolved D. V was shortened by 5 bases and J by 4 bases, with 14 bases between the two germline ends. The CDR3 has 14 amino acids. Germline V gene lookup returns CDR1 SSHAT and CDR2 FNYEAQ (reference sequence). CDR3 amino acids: CASSPGRRLETQYF. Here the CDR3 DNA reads TGTGCCAGCAGCCCCGGACGGAGATTAGAGACCCAGTACTTC.

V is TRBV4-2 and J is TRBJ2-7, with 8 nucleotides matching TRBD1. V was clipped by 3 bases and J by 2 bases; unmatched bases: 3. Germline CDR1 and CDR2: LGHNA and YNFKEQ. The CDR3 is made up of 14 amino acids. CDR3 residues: CASSHGQGPYEQYF. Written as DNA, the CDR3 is TGTGCCAGCAGCCACGGACAGGGCCCCTACGAGCAGTACTTC.

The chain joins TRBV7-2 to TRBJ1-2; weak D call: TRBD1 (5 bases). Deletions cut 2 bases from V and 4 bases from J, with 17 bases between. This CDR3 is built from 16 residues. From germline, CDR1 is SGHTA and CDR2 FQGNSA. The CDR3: CASSLTGTPRFYGYTF. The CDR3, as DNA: TGTGCCAGCAGCTTAACCGGGACTCCCAGATTCTATGGCTACACCTTC.

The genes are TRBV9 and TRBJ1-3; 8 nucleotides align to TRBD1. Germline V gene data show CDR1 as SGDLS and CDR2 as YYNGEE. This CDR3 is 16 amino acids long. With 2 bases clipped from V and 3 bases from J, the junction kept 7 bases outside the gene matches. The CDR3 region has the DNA TGTGCCAGCAGCGTTGGACAGGGTTTTGGTGGAAACACCATATATTTT. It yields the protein CASSVGQGFGGNTIYF.

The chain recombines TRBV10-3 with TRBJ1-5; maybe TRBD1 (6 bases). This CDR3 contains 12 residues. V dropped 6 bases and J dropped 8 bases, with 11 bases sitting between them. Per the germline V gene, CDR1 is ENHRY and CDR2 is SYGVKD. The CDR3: CAIRSGDEPQHF. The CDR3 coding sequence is TGTGCCATCAGGTCAGGGGACGAGCCCCAGCATTTT.

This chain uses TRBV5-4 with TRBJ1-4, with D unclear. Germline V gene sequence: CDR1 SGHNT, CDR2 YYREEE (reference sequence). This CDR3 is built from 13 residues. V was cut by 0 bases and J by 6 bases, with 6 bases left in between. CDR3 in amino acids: CASSLGADEKLFF. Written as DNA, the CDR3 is TGTGCCAGCAGCTTGGGGGCGGATGAAAAACTGTTTTTT.

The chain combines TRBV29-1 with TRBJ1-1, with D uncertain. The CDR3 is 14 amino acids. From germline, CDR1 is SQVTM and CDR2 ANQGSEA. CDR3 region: CTGSGLRRDTEAFF. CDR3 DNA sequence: TGCACCGGAAGTGGGTTGAGAAGGGACACTGAAGCTTTCTTT.